One and the same sample provided the 9 T cell receptor beta chains below, sequenced in a study of post-analysis software for immune sequencing data. Study-wide results and caveats: Compared with controls, patients had more of about 5 TRBV segments, including TRBV5-6, TRBV5-1 and TRBV20-1.

Antigens of these TCRs are unknown. Every TCR beta cDNA library bore unique molecular identifiers. Using its own MiXCR run on the PCR reads, TCRdb lists one record per CDR3 protein. Of under 900,000 distinct CDR3 sequences in the sample, approximately 50% were seen once. The sequenced sample was blood. These receptors all stem from a girl between 5 and 17 years old with multiple sclerosis.

This clonotype has just one count. The rearrangement joins TRBV5-6 to TRBJ1-5, with a possible D match to TRBD1 (5 bases). Germline V gene lookup returns CDR1 SGHDT and CDR2 YYEEEE. The CDR3 contains 14 residues. V was trimmed by 0 bases and J by 5 bases, leaving 9 bases between them. This CDR3 reads CASSLERGDQPQHF. The CDR3 nucleotides are TGTGCCAGCAGCTTGGAACGGGGGGATCAGCCCCAGCATTTT.

The rearrangement uses TRBV3-1 and TRBJ2-5; 7 bases are a match to TRBD2. The CDR3 spans 14 residues. Per the germline V gene, CDR1 is LGHDT and CDR2 is YNNKEL (reference sequence). Trimming removed 3 bases from V and 0 bases from J; junction bases left unmatched: 1. The CDR3 protein is CASSHSGDQETQYF. CDR3 DNA sequence: TGTGCCAGCAGCCACAGCGGGGACCAAGAGACCCAGTACTTC.

This clonotype was detected only a few times. The V and J genes are TRBV5-1 and TRBJ2-1, with 11 bases that match TRBD2. Germline CDR1 reads SGHRS; CDR2 reads YFSETQ. CDR3 size: 15 residues. Trimming cost V 3 bases and J 5 bases; bases outside gene matches: 4. This CDR3 is CASSSGTSGNNEQFF. The CDR3 nucleotides read TGCGCCAGCAGCTCCGGGACTAGCGGAAACAATGAGCAGTTCTTC.

V is TRBV20-1 and J is TRBJ2-5; D perhaps matches TRBD1 (6 bases). The CDR3 totals 15 residues. The V gene lost 0 bases and the J gene lost 11 bases, with 22 bases spanning the gap. CDR1 is DFQATT and CDR2 is SNEGSKA in the germline V gene (reference sequence). The CDR3 nucleotides are TGCAGTGCTAGAGAGGCGGCAGGGGCCTTCTACGAACAGTACTTC. Its protein is CSAREAAGAFYEQYF.

The chain couples TRBV20-1 to TRBJ1-5; D ambiguous. Trimming pared 1 base from V and 6 bases from J, leaving 19 bases between. The CDR3 runs 16 residues. Germline CDR1 DFQATT, CDR2 SNEGSKA (reference sequence). The CDR3 loop is CSARVPGGQVGQPQHF. The CDR3 region has the DNA TGCAGTGCTAGAGTACCCGGTGGGCAGGTGGGTCAGCCCCAGCATTTT.

The chain links TRBV10-3 to TRBJ2-3, with 9 bases aligning to TRBD2. Germline lookup yields CDR1 ENHRY and CDR2 SYGVKD. The V gene end was trimmed by 8 bases and the J gene end by 1 base; junction bases not matched to a gene: 10. This CDR3 is built from 16 residues. CDR3 loop: CAISLAGPHGTDTQYF. Written as DNA, the CDR3 is TGTGCCATCTCGCTAGCGGGGCCCCACGGCACAGATACGCAGTATTTT.

Comment on this clonotype: Mismatch with germline at one junction end may stem from a read error. The chain recombines TRBV3-1 with TRBJ2-1; 8 bases align to TRBD2. The CDR3 runs 18 residues. The germline CDR1 and CDR2 sequences are LGHDT and YNNKEL (reference sequence). In DNA form, the CDR3 reads TGTGCCGGCAGCCAGAGCGGGGGACGCGGGAGTATCAACAATGAGCAGTTCTTC. Protein sequence: CAGSQSGGRGSINNEQFF.

V gene TRBV9 combines with J gene TRBJ2-1; TRBD1 might be the D (7 bases). V was trimmed by 1 base and J by 8 bases, leaving 16 bases between them. This CDR3 contains 15 residues. Germline CDR1 and CDR2: SGDLS and YYNGEE. The CDR3 protein is CASSVRRGAGYEQFF. DNA of the CDR3: TGTGCCAGCAGCGTACGCAGGGGGGCGGGTTATGAGCAGTTCTTC. The whole variable domain, filled in from reference TRBV9 and TRBJ2-1, reads DSGVTQTPKHLITATGQRVTLRCSPRSGDLSVYWYQQSLDQGLQFLIQYYNGEERAKGNILERFSAQQFPDLHSELNLSSLELGDSALYFCASSVRRGAGYEQFFGPGTRLTVL.

The V and J genes are TRBV5-8 and TRBJ2-1; D uncertain. This CDR3 is 16 amino acids long. Germline V gene lookup returns CDR1 SGHTS and CDR2 YDEGEE. Between the trimmed V and J ends, which lost 0 bases and 2 bases, there was a span of 12 bases. CDR3 residues: CASSLGVNGAYNEQFF. The CDR3 coding sequence is TGTGCCAGCAGCTTGGGGGTGAATGGGGCCTACAATGAGCAGTTCTTC.